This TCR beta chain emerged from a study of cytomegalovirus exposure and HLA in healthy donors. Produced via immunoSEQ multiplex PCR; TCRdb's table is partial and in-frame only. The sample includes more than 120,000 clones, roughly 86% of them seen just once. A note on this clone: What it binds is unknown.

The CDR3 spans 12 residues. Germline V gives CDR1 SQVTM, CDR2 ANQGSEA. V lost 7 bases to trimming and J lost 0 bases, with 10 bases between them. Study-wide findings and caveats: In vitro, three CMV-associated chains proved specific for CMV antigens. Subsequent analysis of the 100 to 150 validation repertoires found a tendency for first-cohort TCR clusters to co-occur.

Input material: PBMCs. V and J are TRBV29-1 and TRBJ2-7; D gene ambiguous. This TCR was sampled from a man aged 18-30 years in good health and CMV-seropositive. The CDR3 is CSAESGSYEQYF. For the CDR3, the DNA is TGCAGCGCCGAATCGGGCTCCTACGAGCAGTACTTC.